In this sample, the clone carrying this T cell receptor (beta chain) turned up a few times. Antigen: not known. This entry belongs to a study of T-cell reconstitution after alpha-beta-depleted transplantation in children. Regarding the study as a whole: Expanded graft clones, several hundred of them, were reportedly the source of alpha-beta T cells about two months after transplant.

Preparing the TCRbeta library involved the use of unique molecular identifiers. Using its own MiXCR run on the PCR reads, TCRdb lists one record per CDR3 protein. The top ten hold roughly 5% of the sample, which has some 260,000 distinct CDR3 sequences, roughly a quarter seen once. V lost 5 bases, J lost 2 bases, and 14 bases lay in between. The CDR3 is made up of 15 amino acids. Germline CDR1 and CDR2: SGHNT and YENEEA. The sequences come from PBMCs, mostly from graft donor cells, collected 360 days after TCRalphabeta/CD19-depleted stem cell transplant. The origin of this receptor is a female patient aged 2-15 years who had a stem cell transplant for congenital amegakaryocytic thrombocytopenia, so the T cells may come from the graft donor. V gene TRBV11-3 combines with J gene TRBJ2-3; D unclear. As DNA, the CDR3 is TGTGCCAGCAGCCGCTCCGGGCTGAACACAGATACGCAGTATTTT. Encoded protein: CASSRSGLNTDTQYF.